The 2 T cell receptor beta chains given below trace back to one sample, sequenced in a study of T cell repertoires in cytomegalovirus infection. TCRdb fed the reads into MiXCR, producing one record per CDR3 protein. The repertoire consists of roughly 320,000 distinct CDR3 sequences, with around 10% occurring once and the leading ten covering less than 3%. Input material: PBMCs. All receptors derive from a human donor in good health (CMV status not recorded). Some clones in this sample may be carry-over from other donors' samples.

In this sample, this clonotype turned up a few times. The rearrangement uses TRBV25-1 and TRBJ1-2; possible D gene TRBD1, 5 bases. V was clipped by 4 bases and J by 6 bases, with 12 bases between them. The length of the CDR3 is 13 residues. Germline lookup yields CDR1 MGHDK and CDR2 SYGVNS. The CDR3 region has the DNA TGTGCCAGCAGTGTCTCGTCAGGGAATGGCTACACCTTC. Its translation is CASSVSSGNGYTF.

Concerning this clonotype itself: This may arise from a read error, as a much more abundant clone is one base away. This chain joins TRBV5-1 and TRBJ2-3; no clear D gene. Trimming removed 1 base from V and 3 bases from J, with 9 bases in between. CDR1 is SGHRS, CDR2 YFSETQ, per germline. The CDR3 totals 14 residues. Written as DNA, the CDR3 is TGCGCCAGCAGCTTGCCAGTTAGAACAGATACGCAGTATTTT. It codes for CASSLPVRTDTQYF.